This T cell receptor (beta chain) was sequenced in a study of cytomegalovirus exposure and HLA in healthy donors. General study points: TCR beta V- and J-gene trimming was later associated with a missense DCLRE1C variant. In a later analysis, productive TCRs from donors in an Asian-associated ancestry cluster reportedly carried fewer N-insertions than the cohort mean. Roughly even sequencing depth across donors was the assumption behind the presence/absence analyses. TRBV6-2, TRBV6-3 and other indistinguishable V segments were excluded.

Of note for this clone: The antigen remains unidentified.

PCR involved 60 Vbeta and 13 Jbeta primers. Using immunoSEQ multiplex PCR, the repertoire was profiled, and TCRdb retains in-frame clones only, with some absent. The sample yields about 190,000 clones, approximately 75% seen once. Germline V lookup: CDR1 SGHTA, CDR2 FQGNSA. With 8 bases removed from V and 6 bases from J, the gap between germline ends came to 11 bases. The length of the CDR3 is 12 residues. This TCR was sampled from a man aged 25-40 years in good health and CMV-seropositive. The rearrangement uses TRBV7-2 and TRBJ2-1; D might be TRBD2 (5 bases). The sequencing input was PBMCs. CDR3 sequence (DNA): TGTGCCAGCGGCCGGAGGCCCAATGAGCAGTTCTTC. Translation gives CASGRRPNEQFF.